Sequencing of this TCR beta chain was carried out in a study of cytotoxic CD8 clonotypes in ibrutinib-treated CLL. Study-wide findings and caveats: Public clonotypes occurred uncommonly; on treatment, they contracted or remained stable. Researchers report that baseline clonality outpaced age-matched healthy donors and tracked circulating CD8+ T-cell counts.

Points on this clone: The target antigen is unknown.

From germline, CDR1 is SQVTM and CDR2 ANQGSEA. The length of the CDR3 is 14 residues. J gave up 3 bases and V 4 bases, and 7 bases lay outside the gene matches. Assay used: immunoSEQ multiplex PCR; TCRdb lists only in-frame clones, some missing. The sample consists of about 270,000 clones, less than 85% of them appearing once. The source of this sequence is a human donor with chronic lymphocytic leukemia. Sequences were derived from PBMCs, sampled at disease progression, from a patient treated with ibrutinib. The chain has TRBV29-1 and TRBJ1-1; the match to TRBD1 covers 8 bases. The CDR3 loop reads CSVGVQGEYTEAFF. As DNA, the CDR3 is TGCAGCGTTGGGGTACAGGGGGAGTACACTGAAGCTTTCTTT. Combining the CDR3 with reference TRBV29-1 and TRBJ1-1 gives the whole variable domain SAVISQKPSRDICQRGTSLTIQCQVDSQVTMMFWYRQQPGQSLTLIATANQGSEATYESGFVIDKFPISRPNLTFSTLTVSNMSPEDSSIYLCSVGVQGEYTEAFFGQGTRLTVV.